Below are 22 T cell receptor beta chains sequenced from a single sample in a study of cytomegalovirus exposure and HLA in healthy donors. PCR was performed using 60 Vbeta and 13 Jbeta primers. TCRdb's copy holds only in-frame clones and misses some; the assay was immunoSEQ multiplex PCR. The table has approximately 110,000 clones, around 75% seen once. The material sequenced was PBMCs. The receptors here all came from a man between 40 and 49 years old in good health and CMV-seronegative.

CDR3 in amino acids: CASSQDLGGVLAQYF. The CDR3 DNA follows: TGCGCCAGCAGCCAAGATCTCGGGGGGGTGTTGGCCCAGTACTTC. The genes are TRBV4-1 and TRBJ2-5, with TRBD2 identical over 8 bases. The CDR3 covers 15 residues. Germline values: CDR1 MGHRA, CDR2 YSYEKL. J lost 9 bases, V lost 0 bases, and 9 bases had no gene match.

This clone was picked up a small number of times. The rearrangement joins TRBV28 to TRBJ1-5; D unresolved. V lost 2 bases, J lost 1 base, and 12 bases lay in between. Looked up from germline, CDR1 is MDHEN and CDR2 is SYDVKM. The length of the CDR3 is 16 residues. CDR3 sequence reads: CASSLEGFGSNQPQHF. The CDR3 nucleotides are TGTGCCAGCAGTTTAGAGGGATTTGGGAGCAATCAGCCCCAGCATTTT.

The J gene is TRBJ2-3, the V gene TRBV5-1, with TRBD2 as a possible D gene (5 bases). The CDR3 is 14 residues long. Trimming shortened V by 2 bases and J by 0 bases, and 7 bases separated the two germline ends. Germline-derived CDR1 and CDR2 are SGHRS and YFSETQ. The chain's CDR3 is CASSLAESTDTQYF. The DNA of the CDR3 is TGCGCCAGCAGCTTAGCGGAGAGCACAGATACGCAGTATTTT.

This clone turned up a few times. The V call is TRBV27, the J call TRBJ2-7; 7 bases agree with TRBD2. The CDR3 consists of 13 residues. Germline CDR1 is MNHEY and CDR2 is SMNVEV (reference sequence). With V trimmed by 7 bases and J by 6 bases, 9 bases remained unmatched. The CDR3 sequence is CASTSEWGGEQYF. CDR3 in DNA: TGTGCCAGCACTTCGGAGTGGGGGGGCGAGCAGTACTTC.

The V call is TRBV7-6, the J call TRBJ2-2; unclear D gene. From germline, CDR1 is SGHVS and CDR2 FNYEAQ. The CDR3 consists of 15 residues. The V and J ends lost 1 base and 0 bases respectively, with 6 bases between them. The DNA for the CDR3 is TGTGCCAGCAGCTTAGGAGCTCCGAACACCGGGGAGCTGTTTTTT. This encodes CASSLGAPNTGELFF.

Details on this clone: The sample has other DNA sequences that encode this CDR3 too. V and J are TRBV11-2 and TRBJ2-5, with D tentatively TRBD1 (5 bases). V lost 3 bases and J lost 5, with 10 bases in between. The CDR3 length is 13 residues. The V gene's germline CDR1 is SGHAT and CDR2 FQNNGV. CDR3 amino acids: CASSFSGLETQYF. The CDR3, as DNA: TGTGCCAGCAGCTTCTCAGGGCTGGAGACCCAGTACTTC.

The V call is TRBV1, the J call TRBJ2-1; TRBD2, the table's D call, was not compared with the DNA. TRBV1 is a known pseudogene. CDR3 length: 15 residues. The CDR3 sequence: CTSSQDILAGGEQFF. The DNA of the CDR3 is TGCACCAGCAGCCAAGATATCCTAGCGGGGGGTGAGCAGTTCTTC.

This clone was seen more than once but under ten times. V usage is TRBV10-1 and J usage is TRBJ2-1; 8 positions agree with TRBD2. Per the germline V gene, CDR1 is WNHNN and CDR2 is SYGVQD (reference sequence). The trim removed 2 bases at V and 4 bases at J, leaving 7 bases unmatched. The CDR3 runs to 16 residues. The CDR3 DNA follows: TGCGCCAGCAGTGAGCTTACTAGCGGCCCATACAATGAGCAGTTCTTC. This sequence encodes CASSELTSGPYNEQFF.

The chain links TRBV4-3 to TRBJ2-3, with TRBD2 matching over 8 bases. Trimming cost V 5 bases and J 6 bases; bases outside gene matches: 1. The germline V gene has CDR1 LGHNA and CDR2 YSLEER. The CDR3 consists of 12 residues. The CDR3 is CASSSGGDTQYF. The DNA for the CDR3 is TGCGCCAGCAGCTCGGGGGGGGATACGCAGTATTTT.

The V gene is TRBV2, the J gene TRBJ2-3; TRBD1 is a possible D gene (6 bases). CDR1 SNHLY and CDR2 FYNNEI come from the germline V gene. The CDR3 spans 16 residues. V was cut by 2 bases and J by 2 bases, with 14 bases left in between. The CDR3 DNA reads TGTGCCAGCAGTGAAACCCAACAGGGTGACACAGATACGCAGTATTTT. Its translation is CASSETQQGDTDTQYF.

This clone was found once. The J gene is TRBJ1-2, the V gene TRBV6-1, with D possibly matching TRBD1 (6 bases). CDR3 length: 12 residues. Germline V lookup: CDR1 MNHNS, CDR2 SASEGT. Trimming took off 4 bases at V and 9 bases at J, with 12 bases between the two ends. Written as DNA, the CDR3 is TGTGCCAGCAGTGCCGACAGGCTACGCTACACCTTC. Its translation: CASSADRLRYTF.

V and J are TRBV11-2 and TRBJ1-2; no reliable D call. This CDR3 contains 14 residues. Trimming removed 0 bases at V and 4 bases at J, with 9 bases between. Germline V CDR1 and CDR2: SGHAT, FQNNGV. The CDR3 spells CASSLDRQVYGYTF. The CDR3 DNA sequence: TGTGCCAGCAGCTTAGATCGCCAGGTCTATGGCTACACCTTC. Complete variable domain (other parts from reference TRBV11-2 and TRBJ1-2): EAGVAQSPRYKIIEKRQSVAFWCNPISGHATLYWYQQILGQGPKLLIQFQNNGVVDDSQLPKDRFSAERLKGVDSTLKIQPAKLEDSAVYLCASSLDRQVYGYTFGSGTRLTVV.

The V call is TRBV30, the J call TRBJ2-7, with D uncertain. The CDR3 loop spans 12 amino acids. V lost 0 bases to trimming and J lost 3 bases, with 6 bases between them. Germline CDR1 and CDR2: GTSNPN and SVGIG (reference sequence). The CDR3 loop reads CAWSVASYEQYF. CDR3 bases: TGTGCCTGGAGTGTCGCCAGCTACGAGCAGTACTTC.

Here the CDR3 reads CASSPEPGTSFPYF. In DNA form, the CDR3 reads TGTGCCAGCAGCCCCGAACCCGGGACATCGTTTCCGTATTTT. V usage is TRBV7-8 and J usage is TRBJ2-3; a possible D gene is TRBD1 (6 bases). Germline assignment: CDR1 SGHVS and CDR2 FQNEAQ. Trimming cost V 5 bases and J 14 bases, with 23 bases left between them. The CDR3 has 14 residues.

The DNA of the CDR3 is TGTGCCAGCTCACTGGGACAGAAGAACACTGAAGCTTTCTTT. Translation gives CASSLGQKNTEAFF. The chain combines TRBV18 with TRBJ1-1, with 7 positions matching TRBD1. J lost 1 base, V lost 4 bases, and 3 bases had no gene match. Germline-derived CDR1 and CDR2 are KGHSH and LQKENI. The CDR3 sequence is 14 residues long. Supplemented by reference TRBV18 and TRBJ1-1, the full variable domain reads NAGVMQNPRHLVRRRGQEARLRCSPMKGHSHVYWYRQLPEEGLKFMVYLQKENIIDESGMPKERFSAEFPKEGPSILRIQQVVRGDSAAYFCASSLGQKNTEAFFGQGTRLTVV.

The chain links TRBV27 to TRBJ1-4, with D unresolved. Trimming removed 1 base at V and 2 bases at J, with 8 bases between. Germline CDR1 reads MNHEY; CDR2 reads SMNVEV (reference sequence). This CDR3 region has 15 residues. The CDR3 region has the DNA TGTGCCAGCAGTTTATTATCACAGACTAATGAAAAACTGTTTTTT. As protein: CASSLLSQTNEKLFF. Based on the CDR3 plus reference TRBV27 and TRBJ1-4, the full variable domain is EAQVTQNPRYLITVTGKKLTVTCSQNMNHEYMSWYRQDPGLGLRQIYYSMNVEVTDKGDVPEGYKVSRKEKRNFPLILESPSPNQTSLYFCASSLLSQTNEKLFFGSGTQLSVL.

This chain connects TRBV7-8 to TRBJ2-7; 7 bases agree with TRBD1. Germline assignment: CDR1 SGHVS and CDR2 FQNEAQ. The V segment lost 5 bases and the J segment 3 bases; nucleotides outside the gene matches: 7. This CDR3 has 14 residues. Here the CDR3 reads CASSTTGTVYEQYF. The CDR3 DNA follows: TGTGCCAGCAGCACGACCGGGACAGTCTACGAGCAGTACTTC.

This CDR3 reads CASSGTGSSYEQYF. The CDR3 nucleotides are TGTGCCAGCAGTGGTACGGGTAGCTCCTACGAGCAGTACTTC. The V and J genes are TRBV6-1 and TRBJ2-7; D call uncertain. Germline CDR1 and CDR2: MNHNS and SASEGT. Trimming shortened V by 4 bases and J by 0 bases, and 10 bases separated the two germline ends. The CDR3 loop spans 14 amino acids.

The gene calls are TRBV5-4 and TRBJ2-7, with D maybe TRBD1 (6 bases). V dropped 9 bases and J dropped 3 bases, with 13 bases sitting between them. Germline CDR1 is SGHNT and CDR2 is YYREEE (reference sequence). The CDR3 is 12 amino acids. DNA of the CDR3: TGTGCCACCGGGGACACCTTCTACGAGCAGTACTTC. Protein: CATGDTFYEQYF.

This clone was seen more than once but under ten times. This chain connects TRBV5-4 to TRBJ1-2, with D possibly being TRBD1 (5 bases). CDR1 and CDR2 (germline): SGHNT, YYREEE (reference sequence). Trimming shortened V by 1 base and J by 8 bases, and 12 bases separated the two germline ends. The CDR3 is 13 amino acids. This chain's CDR3 is CASSLSDQGGYTF. CDR3 DNA sequence: TGTGCCAGCAGCTTGTCCGACCAGGGAGGCTACACCTTC.

The chain couples TRBV6-5 to TRBJ2-3; a possible D gene is TRBD2 (6 bases). CDR1 MNHEY and CDR2 SVGAGI come from the germline V gene. The CDR3 is 15 amino acids. V was shortened by 2 bases and J by 8 bases, with 17 bases between the two germline ends. In nucleotides, the CDR3 is TGTGCCAGCAGTTACGATCGGGGGTCCCAGACTACGCAGTATTTT. It encodes CASSYDRGSQTTQYF.

The chain uses TRBV10-3 and TRBJ2-3; 10 positions agree with TRBD1. The CDR3 length is 16 residues. CDR1 ENHRY and CDR2 SYGVKD come from the germline V gene. The ends lost 4 bases at V and 2 bases at J; junction bases unmatched: 6. The CDR3 here is CAISAGTGVYTDTQYF. Written as DNA, the CDR3 is TGTGCCATCAGTGCTGGGACAGGGGTCTACACAGATACGCAGTATTTT.